These 9 T cell receptor beta chains share one sample of origin, sequenced in a study of blood T cell repertoires in COVID-19. The assay was immunoSEQ multiplex PCR, and TCRdb's table has in-frame clones only and misses some. The sample yields about 94,000 clones, about 87% seen once. Sequenced material: peripheral blood. The receptors were gathered from a human donor with acute or convalescent COVID-19. The donor label of this sample is uncertain.

This sequence joins TRBV11-1 and TRBJ1-1; TRBD1 matches at 8 bases. The V and J ends lost 3 bases and 5 bases, in that order; junction bases with no gene match: 5. Germline CDR1 and CDR2: SGHAT and FQDESV (reference sequence). The CDR3 covers 14 residues. The CDR3 loop reads CASSFTGGRTEAFF. As DNA, the CDR3 is TGTGCCAGCAGCTTCACAGGGGGGCGGACTGAAGCTTTCTTT.

The chain combines TRBV10-2 with TRBJ1-6, with 9 bases matching TRBD1. The CDR3 is 14 residues long. Germline trimming cut 4 bases from V and 8 bases from J; bases unmatched to any gene: 3. Germline V gene data show CDR1 as WSHSY and CDR2 as SAAADI. Written as DNA, the CDR3 is TGCGCCAGCAGTGTAACAGGGGGCGATTCACCCCTCCACTTT. Amino acids: CASSVTGGDSPLHF.

The CDR3 protein is CAAHWTSGENEQFF. DNA for the CDR3: TGTGCCGCCCACTGGACTAGCGGGGAAAATGAGCAGTTCTTC. The chain links TRBV24-1 to TRBJ2-1, with 12 bases fitting TRBD2. V trimming: 12 bases; J trimming: 7 bases; junction bases outside the gene matches: 9. The CDR3 consists of 14 residues. Germline values: CDR1 KGHDR, CDR2 SFDVKD.

The chain is built from TRBV7-9 and TRBJ2-3, with D maybe TRBD1 (5 bases). Germline V gene lookup returns CDR1 SEHNR and CDR2 FQNEAQ (reference sequence). Trimming pared 3 bases from V and 5 bases from J, leaving 15 bases between. The CDR3 contains 15 residues. The CDR3 sequence is CASSFSPRVGDTQYF. The CDR3 nucleotides read TGTGCCAGCAGCTTCTCACCCAGGGTAGGAGATACGCAGTATTTT. Based on the CDR3 plus reference TRBV7-9 and TRBJ2-3, the full variable domain is DTGVSQNPRHKITKRGQNVTFRCDPISEHNRLYWYRQTLGQGPEFLTYFQNEAQLEKSRLLSDRFSAERPKGSFSTLEIQRTEQGDSAMYLCASSFSPRVGDTQYFGPGTRLTVL.

This chain links TRBV28 with TRBJ2-2, with D unclear. CDR3 length: 15 residues. V lost 9 bases and J 3 bases, leaving 17 bases between the germline ends. Germline CDR1 and CDR2: MDHEN and SYDVKM. The CDR3 protein is CASSQTDWDTGELFF. The CDR3 DNA follows: TGTGCCAGTTCCCAAACCGACTGGGACACCGGGGAGCTGTTTTTT. Combining the CDR3 with reference TRBV28 and TRBJ2-2 gives the whole variable domain DVKVTQSSRYLVKRTGEKVFLECVQDMDHENMFWYRQDPGLGLRLIYFSYDVKMKEKGDIPEGYSVSREKKERFSLILESASTNQTSMYLCASSQTDWDTGELFFGEGSRLTVL.

The gene calls are TRBV2 and TRBJ1-4; D remains unclear. Trimming stripped 3 bases from V and 0 bases from J, with 11 bases between. The CDR3 loop spans 16 amino acids. The germline V gene has CDR1 SNHLY and CDR2 FYNNEI. The CDR3 spells CASSDEPGATNEKLFF. CDR3 nucleotides: TGTGCCAGCAGTGATGAGCCGGGAGCAACTAATGAAAAACTGTTTTTT.

The rearrangement uses TRBV3-1 (or the pseudogene TRBV3-2) and TRBJ2-7; possibly TRBD2 for D (6 bases). Germline CDR1 and CDR2: LGHDT and YNNKEL (reference sequence). V lost 3 bases and J lost 6, with 9 bases in between. The CDR3 loop spans 12 amino acids. CDR3 bases: TGTGCCAGCAGCCACGGAGGGGTCGAGCAGTACTTC. This gives the protein CASSHGGVEQYF.

This chain links TRBV20-1 with TRBJ2-5, with 7 bases lining up with TRBD2. The CDR3 is 14 amino acids. Germline-derived CDR1 and CDR2 are DFQATT and SNEGSKA (reference sequence). V shed 3 bases, J shed 5 bases, and the junction held 9 bases outside the gene matches. CDR3 sequence: CSASKPGGGETQYF. CDR3 nucleotide sequence: TGCAGTGCTAGTAAACCTGGGGGAGGGGAGACCCAGTACTTC.

This chain connects TRBV29-1 to TRBJ1-1, with D possibly matching TRBD1 (6 bases). CDR1 and CDR2 (germline): SQVTM, ANQGSEA. Trimming removed 7 bases from V and 11 bases from J, with 17 bases in between. This CDR3 spans 11 amino acids. CDR3 nucleotides: TGCAGCGCTACAGGGTCCGGAATGGCTTTCTTT. It translates to CSATGSGMAFF.